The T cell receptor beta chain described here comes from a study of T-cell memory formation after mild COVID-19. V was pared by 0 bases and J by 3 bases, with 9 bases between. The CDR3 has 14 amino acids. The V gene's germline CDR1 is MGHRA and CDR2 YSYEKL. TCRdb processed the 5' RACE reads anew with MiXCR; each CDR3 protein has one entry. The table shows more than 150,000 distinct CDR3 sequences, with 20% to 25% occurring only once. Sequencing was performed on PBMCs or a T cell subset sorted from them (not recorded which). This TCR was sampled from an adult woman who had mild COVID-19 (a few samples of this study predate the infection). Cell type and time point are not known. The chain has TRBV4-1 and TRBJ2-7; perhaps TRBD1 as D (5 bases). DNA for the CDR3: TGCGCCAGCAGCCAAGATTGGGGCGGCTACGAGCAGTACTTC. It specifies CASSQDWGGYEQYF.